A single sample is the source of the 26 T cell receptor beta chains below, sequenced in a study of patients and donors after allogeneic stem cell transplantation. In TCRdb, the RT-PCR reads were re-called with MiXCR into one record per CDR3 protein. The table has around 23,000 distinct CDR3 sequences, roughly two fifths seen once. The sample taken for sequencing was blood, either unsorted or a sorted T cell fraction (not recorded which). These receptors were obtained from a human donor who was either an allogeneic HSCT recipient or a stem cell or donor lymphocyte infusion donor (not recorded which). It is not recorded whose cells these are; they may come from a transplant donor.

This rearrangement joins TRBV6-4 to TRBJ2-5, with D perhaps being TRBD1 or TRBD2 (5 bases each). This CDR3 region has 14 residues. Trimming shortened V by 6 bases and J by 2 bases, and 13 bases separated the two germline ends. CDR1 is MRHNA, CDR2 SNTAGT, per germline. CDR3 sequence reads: CASSYGTEQETQYF. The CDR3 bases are TGTGCCAGCAGCTACGGGACGGAGCAAGAGACCCAGTACTTC.

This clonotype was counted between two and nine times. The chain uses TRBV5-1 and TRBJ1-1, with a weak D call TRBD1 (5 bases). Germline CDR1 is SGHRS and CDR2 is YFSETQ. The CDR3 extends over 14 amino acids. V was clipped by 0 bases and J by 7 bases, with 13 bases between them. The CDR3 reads CASSLAGLTVEAFF. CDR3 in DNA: TGCGCCAGCAGCTTGGCCGGGTTGACAGTTGAAGCTTTCTTT.

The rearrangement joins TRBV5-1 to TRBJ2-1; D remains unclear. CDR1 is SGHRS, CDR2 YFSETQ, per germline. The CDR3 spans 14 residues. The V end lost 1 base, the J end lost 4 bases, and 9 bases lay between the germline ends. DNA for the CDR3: TGCGCCAGCAGCTTGAGGATGTTATACAATGAGCAGTTCTTC. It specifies CASSLRMLYNEQFF. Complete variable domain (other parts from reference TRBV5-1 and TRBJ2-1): KAGVTQTPRYLIKTRGQQVTLSCSPISGHRSVSWYQQTPGQGLQFLFEYFSETQRNKGNFPGRFSGRQFSNSRSEMNVSTLELGDSALYLCASSLRMLYNEQFFGPGTRLTVL.

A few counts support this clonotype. In nucleotides, the CDR3 is TGTGCCAGCAGCGTAGGACAGGGTCATAATCAGCCCCAGCATTTT. Residues: CASSVGQGHNQPQHF. This sequence joins TRBV9 and TRBJ1-5; 7 bases are shared with TRBD1. The CDR3 has 15 residues. V was pared by 0 bases and J by 4 bases, with 4 bases of the junction left unmatched. CDR1 is SGDLS, CDR2 YYNGEE, per germline.

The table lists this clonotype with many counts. The CDR3 reads CASSQKGGSPLHF. Written as DNA, the CDR3 is TGTGCCAGCTCACAGAAGGGTGGCTCACCCCTCCACTTT. The chain carries TRBV18 and TRBJ1-6, with D unclear. Deletions cut 4 bases from V and 10 bases from J, with 11 bases between. Germline CDR1 and CDR2: KGHSH and LQKENI. The CDR3 consists of 13 residues. Full variable domain (missing parts from reference TRBV18 and TRBJ1-6): NAGVMQNPRHLVRRRGQEARLRCSPMKGHSHVYWYRQLPEEGLKFMVYLQKENIIDESGMPKERFSAEFPKEGPSILRIQQVVRGDSAAYFCASSQKGGSPLHFGNGTRLTVT.

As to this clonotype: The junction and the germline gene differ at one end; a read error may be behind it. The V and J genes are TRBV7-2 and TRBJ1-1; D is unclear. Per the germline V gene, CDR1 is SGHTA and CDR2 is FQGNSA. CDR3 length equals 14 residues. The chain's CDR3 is CASSLNRGFTEAIF. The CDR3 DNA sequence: TGTGCCAGCAGCTTAAACCGGGGATTCACTGAAGCTATCTTT.

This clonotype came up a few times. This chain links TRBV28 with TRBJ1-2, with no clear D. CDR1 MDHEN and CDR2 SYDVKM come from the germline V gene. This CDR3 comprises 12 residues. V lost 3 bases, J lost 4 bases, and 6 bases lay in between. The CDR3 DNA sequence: TGTGCCAGCAGTTTTTCGGGCTATGGCTACACCTTC. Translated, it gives CASSFSGYGYTF.

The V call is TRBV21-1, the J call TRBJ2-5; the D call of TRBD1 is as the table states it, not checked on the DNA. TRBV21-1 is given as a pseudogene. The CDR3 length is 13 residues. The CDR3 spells CASMARPGETQYF. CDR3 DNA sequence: TGTGCCTCCATGGCCCGGCCGGGGGAGACCCAGTACTTC.

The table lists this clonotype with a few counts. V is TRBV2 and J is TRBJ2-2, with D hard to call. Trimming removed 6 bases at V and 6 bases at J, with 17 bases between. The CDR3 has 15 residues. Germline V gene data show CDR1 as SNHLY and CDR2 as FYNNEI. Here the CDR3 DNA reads TGTGCCAGCAGCTCCCAAACAACTGGGCCCGGGGAGCTGTTTTTT. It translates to CASSSQTTGPGELFF. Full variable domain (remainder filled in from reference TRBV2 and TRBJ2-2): EPEVTQTPSHQVTQMGQEVILRCVPISNHLYFYWYRQILGQKVEFLVSFYNNEISEKSEIFDDQFSVERPDGSNFTLKIRSTKLEDSAMYFCASSSQTTGPGELFFGEGSRLTVL.

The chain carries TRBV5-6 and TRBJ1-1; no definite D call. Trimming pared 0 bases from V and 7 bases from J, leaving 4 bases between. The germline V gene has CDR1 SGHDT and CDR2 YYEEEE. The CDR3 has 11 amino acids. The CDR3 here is CASSLVNEAFF. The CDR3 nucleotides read TGTGCCAGCAGCTTGGTTAATGAAGCTTTCTTT.

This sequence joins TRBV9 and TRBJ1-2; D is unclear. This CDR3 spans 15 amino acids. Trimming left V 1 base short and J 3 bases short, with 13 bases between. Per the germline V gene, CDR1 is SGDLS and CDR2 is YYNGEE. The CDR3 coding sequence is TGTGCCAGCAGCGTATCTCAAGGTGCCGACTATGGCTACACCTTC. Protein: CASSVSQGADYGYTF.

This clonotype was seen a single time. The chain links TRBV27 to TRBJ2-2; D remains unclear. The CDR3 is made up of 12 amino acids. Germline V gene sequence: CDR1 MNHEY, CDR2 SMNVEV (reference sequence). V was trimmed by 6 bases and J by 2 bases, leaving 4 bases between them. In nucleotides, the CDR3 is TGTGCCAGCAGACACAACACCGGGGAGCTGTTTTTT. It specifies CASRHNTGELFF.

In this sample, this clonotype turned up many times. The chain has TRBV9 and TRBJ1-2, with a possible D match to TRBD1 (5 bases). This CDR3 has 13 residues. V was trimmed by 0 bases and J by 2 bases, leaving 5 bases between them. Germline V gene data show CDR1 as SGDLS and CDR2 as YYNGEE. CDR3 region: CASSVDRNYGYTF. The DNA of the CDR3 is TGTGCCAGCAGCGTAGACAGGAACTATGGCTACACCTTC.

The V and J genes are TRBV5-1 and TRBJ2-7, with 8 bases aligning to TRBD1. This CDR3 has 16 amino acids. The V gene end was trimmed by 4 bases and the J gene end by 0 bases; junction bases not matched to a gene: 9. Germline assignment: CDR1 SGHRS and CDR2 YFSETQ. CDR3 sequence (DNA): TGCGCCAGCAGCACCGAGGGGCAGGGGGCCTCCTACGAGCAGTACTTC. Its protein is CASSTEGQGASYEQYF.

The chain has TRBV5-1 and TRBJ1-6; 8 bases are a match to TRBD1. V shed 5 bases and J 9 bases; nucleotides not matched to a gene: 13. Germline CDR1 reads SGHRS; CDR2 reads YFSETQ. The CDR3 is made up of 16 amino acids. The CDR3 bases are TGCGCCAGCAGAAAAACCGGGACAGGAGTAGGTTCACCCCTCCACTTT. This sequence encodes CASRKTGTGVGSPLHF.

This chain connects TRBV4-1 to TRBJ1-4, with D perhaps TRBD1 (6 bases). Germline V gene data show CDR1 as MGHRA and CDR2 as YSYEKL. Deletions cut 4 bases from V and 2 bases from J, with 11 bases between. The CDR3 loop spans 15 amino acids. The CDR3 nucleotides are TGCGCCAGCAGCCCTTCCCAGGGGACTAATGAAAAACTGTTTTTT. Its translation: CASSPSQGTNEKLFF.

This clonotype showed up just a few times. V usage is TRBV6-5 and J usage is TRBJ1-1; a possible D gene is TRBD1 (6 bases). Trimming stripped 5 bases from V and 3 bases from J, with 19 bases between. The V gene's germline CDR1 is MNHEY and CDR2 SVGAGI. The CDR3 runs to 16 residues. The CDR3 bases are TGTGCCAGCAGTACTAGGGGCGGGGGCTTGGACACTGAAGCTTTCTTT. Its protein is CASSTRGGGLDTEAFF.

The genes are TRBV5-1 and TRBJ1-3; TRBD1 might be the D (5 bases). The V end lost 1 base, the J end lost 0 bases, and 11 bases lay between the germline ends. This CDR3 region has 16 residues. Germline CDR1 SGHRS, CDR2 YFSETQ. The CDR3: CASSLQARASGNTIYF. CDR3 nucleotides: TGCGCCAGCAGCTTGCAGGCCAGGGCCTCTGGAAACACCATATATTTT.

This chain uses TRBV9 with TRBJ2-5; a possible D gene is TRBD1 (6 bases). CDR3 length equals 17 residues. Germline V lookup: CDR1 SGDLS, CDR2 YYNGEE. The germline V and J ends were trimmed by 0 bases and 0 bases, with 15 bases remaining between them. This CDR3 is CASSVAVQGPHQETQYF. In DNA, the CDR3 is TGTGCCAGCAGCGTAGCAGTCCAGGGGCCCCACCAAGAGACCCAGTACTTC.

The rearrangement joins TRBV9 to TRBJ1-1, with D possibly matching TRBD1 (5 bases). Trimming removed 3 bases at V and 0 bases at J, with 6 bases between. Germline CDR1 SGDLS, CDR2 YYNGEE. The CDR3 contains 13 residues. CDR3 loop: CASSADMNTEAFF. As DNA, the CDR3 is TGTGCCAGCAGCGCGGACATGAACACTGAAGCTTTCTTT.

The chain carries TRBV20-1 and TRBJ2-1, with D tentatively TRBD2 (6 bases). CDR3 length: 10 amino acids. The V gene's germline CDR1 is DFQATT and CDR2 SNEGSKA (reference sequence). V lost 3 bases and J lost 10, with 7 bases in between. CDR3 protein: CSARTREQFF. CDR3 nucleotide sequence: TGCAGTGCTAGGACTAGGGAGCAGTTCTTC.

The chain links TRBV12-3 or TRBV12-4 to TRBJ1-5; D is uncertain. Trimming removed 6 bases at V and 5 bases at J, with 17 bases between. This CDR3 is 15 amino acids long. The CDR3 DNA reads TGTGCCAGCAGCCGAGGCGTGGGTAGTTATCAGCCCCAGCATTTT. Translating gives CASSRGVGSYQPQHF.

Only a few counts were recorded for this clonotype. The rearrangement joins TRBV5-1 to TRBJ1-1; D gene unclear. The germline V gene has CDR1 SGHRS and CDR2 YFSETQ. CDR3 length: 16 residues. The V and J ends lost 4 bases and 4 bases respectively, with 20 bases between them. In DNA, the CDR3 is TGCGCCAGCAGCCGGGTACCCAGCTCTAGAGGCACTGAAGCTTTCTTT. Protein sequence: CASSRVPSSRGTEAFF.

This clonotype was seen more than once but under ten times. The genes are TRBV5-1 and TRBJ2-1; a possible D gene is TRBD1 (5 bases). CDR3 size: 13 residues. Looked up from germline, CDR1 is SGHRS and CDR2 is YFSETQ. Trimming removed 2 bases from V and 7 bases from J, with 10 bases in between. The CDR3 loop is CASSFGWTNEQFF. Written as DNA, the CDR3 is TGCGCCAGCAGCTTTGGCTGGACAAATGAGCAGTTCTTC.

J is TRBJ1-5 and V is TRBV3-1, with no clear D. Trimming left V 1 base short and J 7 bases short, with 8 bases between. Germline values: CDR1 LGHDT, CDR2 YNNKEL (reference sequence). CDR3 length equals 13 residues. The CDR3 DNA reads TGTGCCAGCAGCCAAGCAGTTAGGCAGCCCCAGCATTTT. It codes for CASSQAVRQPQHF.

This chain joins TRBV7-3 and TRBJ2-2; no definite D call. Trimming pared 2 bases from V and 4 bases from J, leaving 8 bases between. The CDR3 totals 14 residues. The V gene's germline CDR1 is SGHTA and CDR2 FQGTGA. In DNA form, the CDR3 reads TGTGCCAGCAGCTTACAAACTACCACCGGGGAGCTGTTTTTT. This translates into CASSLQTTTGELFF.